These T cell receptor beta chains were read from a single sample in a study of early T cells in non-severe SARS-CoV-2 infection. One entry per CDR3 protein, called by TCRdb with MiXCR from the 5' RACE reads. The table records around 49,000 distinct CDR3 sequences, over 3.5% of them present only once. Specimen: whole blood. All receptors come from an adult who was a healthcare worker with PCR-confirmed SARS-CoV-2 infection or an uninfected control (not recorded which). CDR3s include the opening cysteine and the closing phenylalanine or tryptophan. The order of the fields is clone size, J gene, V gene, D gene, CDR3 DNA, CDR3 protein. D genes are given only for firm matches. The size of a clone is reported for some rows only, either as once, few or many, or as a class for expanded clones.

clone size: many; J gene: TRBJ2-1; V gene: TRBV3-2; D gene: .; CDR3 DNA: TGTGCCAGCAGCCCAGCCAGTTCTAGCGGTTACAATGAGCAGTTCTTC; CDR3 protein: CASSPASSSGYNEQFF
clone size: many; J gene: TRBJ1-5; V gene: TRBV3-1; D gene: TRBD1; CDR3 DNA: TGTGCCAGCAGCCAAACTAAGGGACAGGGGGCGAGGCAGCCCCAGCATTTT; CDR3 protein: CASSQTKGQGARQPQHF
clone size: few; J gene: TRBJ2-7; V gene: TRBV7-3; D gene: TRBD2; CDR3 DNA: TGTGCCAGCAGGGAGTATAGCGGGAGTTCCTACGAGCAGTACTTC; CDR3 protein: CASREYSGSSYEQYF
clone size: many; J gene: TRBJ1-4; V gene: TRBV15; D gene: TRBD1; CDR3 DNA: TGTGCCACCAGCAGACCGGGACAGCTGAATGAAAAACTGTTTTTT; CDR3 protein: CATSRPGQLNEKLFF
clone size: many; J gene: TRBJ2-1; V gene: TRBV7-2; D gene: .; CDR3 DNA: TGTGCCAGCAGCCGGCCAGTGAGTGAGCAGTTCTTC; CDR3 protein: CASSRPVSEQFF
clone size: few; J gene: TRBJ2-1; V gene: TRBV12-3/TRBV12-4; D gene: TRBD2; CDR3 DNA: TGTGCCAGCAGTCTAACCCGGACTAGTAATGAGCAGTTCTTC; CDR3 protein: CASSLTRTSNEQFF
clone size: many; J gene: TRBJ2-7; V gene: TRBV6-6; D gene: .; CDR3 DNA: TGTGCCAGCAGTTACCTCCGCCCGGGCGAGCAGTACTTC; CDR3 protein: CASSYLRPGEQYF
clone size: few; J gene: TRBJ1-1; V gene: TRBV29-1; D gene: .; CDR3 DNA: TGCAGCGGAGGCGGGGGAGATACTGAAGCTTTCTTT; CDR3 protein: CSGGGGDTEAFF
clone size: .; J gene: TRBJ2-7; V gene: TRBV7-9; D gene: TRBD2; CDR3 DNA: TGTGCCAGCGGACTAGCGGTAGAGCAGTACTTC; CDR3 protein: CASGLAVEQYF
clone size: many; J gene: TRBJ2-7; V gene: TRBV5-1; D gene: .; CDR3 DNA: TGCGCCAGCAGCCCGAACCCGGAGGCCTACGAGCAGTACTTC; CDR3 protein: CASSPNPEAYEQYF
clone size: many; J gene: TRBJ2-7; V gene: TRBV6-5; D gene: .; CDR3 DNA: TGTGCCAGCAGTGACAGGTACCACTACGAGCAGTACTTC; CDR3 protein: CASSDRYHYEQYF
clone size: few; J gene: TRBJ1-1; V gene: TRBV12-3/TRBV12-4; D gene: TRBD1; CDR3 DNA: TGTGCCAGCAGCAAGGGACAGGGGGAGACTGAAGCTTTCTTT; CDR3 protein: CASSKGQGETEAFF
clone size: many; J gene: TRBJ1-1; V gene: TRBV7-2; D gene: .; CDR3 DNA: TGTGCCAGCAGCTTAGATCAGGGGCGCACTGAAGCTTTCTTT; CDR3 protein: CASSLDQGRTEAFF
clone size: many; J gene: TRBJ2-1; V gene: TRBV6-5; D gene: .; CDR3 DNA: TGTGCCAGCAGTTCAGCTGGGGTGGATCAGTTCTTC; CDR3 protein: CASSSAGVDQFF
clone size: many; J gene: TRBJ2-7; V gene: TRBV9; D gene: .; CDR3 DNA: TGTGCCAGCAGCTCCCGCGACACGTGGGGAGAGCAGTACTTC; CDR3 protein: CASSSRDTWGEQYF
clone size: many; J gene: TRBJ2-7; V gene: TRBV20-1; D gene: TRBD2; CDR3 DNA: TGCAGTGCTAGGACTTCTAGCGGGAGGGCTGGGGCCTACGAGCAGTACTTC; CDR3 protein: CSARTSSGRAGAYEQYF
clone size: many; J gene: TRBJ2-3; V gene: TRBV9; D gene: .; CDR3 DNA: TGTGCCAGCAGCGTAGGGGGGCACATCACAGATACGCAGTATTTT; CDR3 protein: CASSVGGHITDTQYF
clone size: many; J gene: TRBJ1-5; V gene: TRBV19; D gene: TRBD1; CDR3 DNA: TGTGCCAGTAGTATTACGACAGGGAATCAGCCCCAGCATTTT; CDR3 protein: CASSITTGNQPQHF
clone size: many; J gene: TRBJ1-5; V gene: TRBV3-1; D gene: .; CDR3 DNA: TGTGCCAGCAGCCAACGGGCCGGCAATCAGCCCCAGCATTTT; CDR3 protein: CASSQRAGNQPQHF
clone size: many; J gene: TRBJ1-4; V gene: TRBV7-6; D gene: .; CDR3 DNA: TGTGCCAGCAGCCCCTGGGAGGGCTTTAATGAAAAACTGTTTTTT; CDR3 protein: CASSPWEGFNEKLFF
clone size: few; J gene: TRBJ2-7; V gene: TRBV10-3; D gene: TRBD2; CDR3 DNA: TGTGCCATCAGTCCTGCGGGAGACCACGAGCAGTACTTC; CDR3 protein: CAISPAGDHEQYF
clone size: few; J gene: TRBJ2-1; V gene: TRBV3-1; D gene: .; CDR3 DNA: TGTGCCAGCAGCCAAGATCGATATGAGCAGTTCTTC; CDR3 protein: CASSQDRYEQFF
clone size: many; J gene: TRBJ2-2; V gene: TRBV7-2; D gene: .; CDR3 DNA: TGTGCCAGCAGCTTGGGCCTAACGAACACCGGGGAGCTGTTTTTT; CDR3 protein: CASSLGLTNTGELFF
clone size: .; J gene: TRBJ2-5; V gene: TRBV19; D gene: TRBD1; CDR3 DNA: TGTGCCAGTAGTTACCGACAGGGGTACGAAGAGACCCAGTACTTC; CDR3 protein: CASSYRQGYEETQYF
clone size: many; J gene: TRBJ2-7; V gene: TRBV24-1; D gene: TRBD2; CDR3 DNA: TGTGCCACCAGTGATTATCTTAGCGGGAGAAATTCCTACGAGCAGTACTTC; CDR3 protein: CATSDYLSGRNSYEQYF
clone size: .; J gene: TRBJ2-1; V gene: TRBV14; D gene: .; CDR3 DNA: TGTGCCAGCAGCCCTAGGATCTGGGCCTCGATTTCCTACAATGAGCAGTTCTTC; CDR3 protein: CASSPRIWASISYNEQFF
clone size: many; J gene: TRBJ2-5; V gene: TRBV3-1; D gene: TRBD2; CDR3 DNA: TGTGCCAGCAGCCAAGATTGGACTAGCGGGTACCAAGAGACCCAGTACTTC; CDR3 protein: CASSQDWTSGYQETQYF
clone size: many; J gene: TRBJ2-3; V gene: TRBV30; D gene: TRBD1; CDR3 DNA: TGTGCCTGGAGTTCGATGACAGGGTCTTATCCAGATACGCAGTATTTT; CDR3 protein: CAWSSMTGSYPDTQYF
clone size: few; J gene: TRBJ2-5; V gene: TRBV2; D gene: TRBD1; CDR3 DNA: TGTGCCAGCAGTGAATCTGGGACAGAAAAAGAGACCCAGTACTTC; CDR3 protein: CASSESGTEKETQYF
clone size: many; J gene: TRBJ2-3; V gene: TRBV5-1; D gene: .; CDR3 DNA: TGCGCCAGCAGCTTGGATAGAGGGCAAAGCACAGATACGCAGTATTTT; CDR3 protein: CASSLDRGQSTDTQYF
clone size: many; J gene: TRBJ2-3; V gene: TRBV5-4; D gene: .; CDR3 DNA: TGTGCCAGCAGCTTGGGCAGGGTGGGCACAGATACGCAGTATTTT; CDR3 protein: CASSLGRVGTDTQYF
clone size: many; J gene: TRBJ2-2; V gene: TRBV30; D gene: .; CDR3 DNA: TGTGCCCGGACGGAGGGGGTGAACACCGGGGAGCTGTTTTTT; CDR3 protein: CARTEGVNTGELFF
clone size: many; J gene: TRBJ2-5; V gene: TRBV20-1; D gene: TRBD2; CDR3 DNA: TGCAGTGCTAGAAGGGCTAGCGGATTACTCGAGGAGACCCAGTACTTC; CDR3 protein: CSARRASGLLEETQYF
clone size: many; J gene: TRBJ2-1; V gene: TRBV20-1; D gene: TRBD2; CDR3 DNA: TGCAGTGCCACTAATATTGGACTAGAGCGGGGATACAATGAGCAGTTCTTC; CDR3 protein: CSATNIGLERGYNEQFF
clone size: many; J gene: TRBJ1-2; V gene: TRBV6-1; D gene: .; CDR3 DNA: TGTGCCAGCATGCTGGACTATGGCTACACCTTC; CDR3 protein: CASMLDYGYTF
clone size: .; J gene: TRBJ2-1; V gene: TRBV7-2; D gene: .; CDR3 DNA: TGTGCCAGCAGCTTATCTCGTACCTACAATGAGCAGTTCTTC; CDR3 protein: CASSLSRTYNEQFF
clone size: many; J gene: TRBJ2-6; V gene: TRBV3-1; D gene: .; CDR3 DNA: TGTGCCAGCAGCCAGAGAGGGGCCAACGTCCTGACTTTC; CDR3 protein: CASSQRGANVLTF
clone size: .; J gene: TRBJ1-1; V gene: TRBV29-1; D gene: .; CDR3 DNA: TGCAGCGTTGCAGCGAACACTGAAGCTTTCTTT; CDR3 protein: CSVAANTEAFF